The TCR beta chain described here comes from a study of blood T cell repertoires in COVID-19 (dated by TCRdb to about 2020). Study-wide context: Samples covering the acute and convalescent phases of COVID-19 were provided by collaborators in the United States, Italy and Spain. The material from the prospective study consisted of cDNA or gDNA derived from T cells, B-cell-depleted T cells, or PBMCs. The dataset comprised deeply sampled blood TCRbeta repertoires from subjects exposed to, actively infected with, or recovered from COVID-19. A freely available public database, intended as a resource for researchers studying the immune response to SARS-CoV-2, is where the repertoires were released. The samples were drawn from two sources: the first 160 participants of the ongoing ImmuneRACE study, and 1,000 to 1,500 subjects contributed by 6 global collaborators. Sample metadata almost always included a de-identified subject ID, COVID-19 status, age in years and sex. Where available, HLA class I and class II types were obtained from metadata supplied by the sample provider rather than from assay-based typing. Study-wide conclusions, independent of this receptor: How much clinical and demographic metadata was included differed by source and by participant, and the metadata was provided uncurated.

The immunoSEQ Assay, a bias-controlled multiplex PCR, was used to amplify TCRbeta CDR3 regions from genomic DNA. As for the authors' bioinformatics: The number of nucleated cells in each sample was estimated from the amplification of reference gene primers within the assay. To quantify the absolute abundance of each unique TCRbeta CDR3 rearrangement, sequence reads were collapsed and filtered. For each sample, productive Simpson clonality was calculated as the square root of Simpson's diversity index over productive rearrangements. In TCRdb, the immuneACCESS table is reduced to in-frame sequences with V and J assigned. These tables do not hold every clone; where another copy was compared, an unresolved V gene accounts for under half, and the others remain unexplained. V and J calls plus clone size are reproduced from that table; the DNA served to infer D and trimming. The sample table records fewer than 200,000 clones; 80% to 95% of these occur just once. Roughly 5% of the sample comes from the top ten.

As for this clone: Which antigen it targets is not known. Per-base qualities were not stored, and no clone one base away is much larger.

Whole blood was collected in K2EDTA tubes by collaborating institutions according to the institutions' own protocols. For TCRbeta analysis, collaborators shipped samples in one of three forms: frozen whole blood, isolated PBMCs, or DNA extracted from either of those sample types. Per the germline V gene, MNHEY is the CDR1 and SVGAGI is the CDR2. From cysteine to phenylalanine, the CDR3 is 14 amino acids long. Just the 42-base CDR3 DNA is kept, in frame starting at base 1. The junction carries 18 bases between V and J, which are trimmed by 6 bases and 7 bases respectively. The sample comprised peripheral blood. The chain is assembled from TRBV6-5 and TRBJ1-2; 6 matching bases give a weak D call of TRBD1. The receptor was isolated from a woman aged 50 to 65 with acute or convalescent COVID-19. The CDR3 region reads CASRPEGGAGGYTF. The DNA sequence is given as TGTGCCAGCAGACCGGAAGGGGGGGCTGGTGGCTACACCTTC.